This T cell receptor (beta chain) was retrieved from a study of cytomegalovirus exposure and HLA in healthy donors. Whole-study results and caveats: An analysis done earlier found most TCR beta V segments productive about 87% or about 30% of the time.

Turning to this clone: What it recognizes is unknown.

The primer mix had 60 Vbeta and 13 Jbeta primers. Produced via immunoSEQ multiplex PCR; TCRdb's table is partial and in-frame only. The data contain 200,000 to 250,000 clones, about 80% of them seen just once; the ten biggest clones take up 15% to 18%. The CDR3 contains 14 residues. Germline loops: CDR1 SGHTA, CDR2 FQGNSA. V was pared by 5 bases and J by 6 bases, with 9 bases of the junction left unmatched. The rearrangement links TRBV7-2 to TRBJ1-1, with 7 nucleotides matching TRBD1. The sample taken for sequencing was PBMCs. The receptor's source is a man aged 40-49 years in good health and CMV-seronegative. CDR3 nucleotide sequence: TGTGCCAGCAGCCCCGACAGGGTCCATCCTGAAGCTTTCTTT. Translation: CASSPDRVHPEAFF.